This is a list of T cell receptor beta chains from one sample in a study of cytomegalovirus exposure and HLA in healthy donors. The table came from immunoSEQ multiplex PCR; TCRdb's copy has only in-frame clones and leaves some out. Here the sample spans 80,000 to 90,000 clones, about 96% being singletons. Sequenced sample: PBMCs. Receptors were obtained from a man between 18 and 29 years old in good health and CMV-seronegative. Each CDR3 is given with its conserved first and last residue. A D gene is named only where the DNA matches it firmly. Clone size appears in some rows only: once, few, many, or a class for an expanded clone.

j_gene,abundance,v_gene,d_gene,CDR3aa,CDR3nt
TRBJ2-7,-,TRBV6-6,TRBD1,CASSWTGANYEQYF,TGTGCCAGCAGTTGGACAGGGGCTAACTACGAGCAGTACTTC
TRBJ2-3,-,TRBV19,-,CASRVGTRSTDTQYF,TGTGCCAGTAGGGTCGGGACAAGGAGCACAGATACGCAGTATTTT
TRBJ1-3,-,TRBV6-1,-,CASSPGYGGNTIYF,TGTGCCAGCAGTCCGGGTTACGGAGGAAACACCATATATTTT
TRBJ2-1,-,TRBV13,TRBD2,CASSPRGAGGYNEQFF,TGTGCCAGCAGCCCTCGCGGAGCGGGAGGGTACAATGAGCAGTTCTTC
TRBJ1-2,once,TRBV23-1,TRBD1,CASSQYYDRGPNYGYTF,TGCGCCAGCAGTCAATATTATGACAGGGGCCCTAACTATGGCTACACCTTC
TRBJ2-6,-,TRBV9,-,CASSTQTGTSSSGANVLTF,TGTGCCAGCAGCACCCAGACCGGGACATCCAGCTCTGGGGCCAACGTCCTGACTTTC
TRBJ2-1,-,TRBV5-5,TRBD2,CASSLVGLAAGQFF,TGTGCCAGCAGCTTGGTAGGGCTAGCGGCAGGGCAGTTCTTC
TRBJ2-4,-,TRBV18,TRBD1,CASSALDRIQYF,TGTGCCAGCTCAGCCCTGGACAGGATACAGTACTTC
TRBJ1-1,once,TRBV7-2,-,CASSLVGRGEAFF,TGTGCCAGCAGTCTTGTGGGGCGCGGTGAAGCTTTCTTT
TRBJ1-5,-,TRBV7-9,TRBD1,CASSYTGVDSNQPQHF,TGTGCCAGCAGCTACACAGGGGTGGACAGCAATCAGCCCCAGCATTTT
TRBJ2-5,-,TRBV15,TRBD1,CATKASGTETETQYF,TGTGCCACCAAGGCCTCCGGGACAGAAACAGAGACCCAGTACTTC
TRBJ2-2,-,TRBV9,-,CASSAPITGELFF,TGTGCCAGCAGCGCCCCAATTACCGGGGAGCTGTTTTTT
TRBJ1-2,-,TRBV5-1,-,CASSFYPVSVYGYTF,TGCGCCAGCAGCTTTTATCCGGTTAGCGTCTATGGCTACACCTTC
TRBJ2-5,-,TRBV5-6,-,CASSLSVSSGYGETQYF,TGTGCCAGCAGCTTGTCTGTATCGTCAGGGTATGGGGAGACCCAGTACTTC
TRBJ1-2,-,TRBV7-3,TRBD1,CASGESGGTGSNYGYTF,TGTGCCAGCGGAGAAAGTGGTGGGACAGGATCTAACTATGGCTACACCTTC
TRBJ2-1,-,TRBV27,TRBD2,CASSFRLAGSEQFF,TGTGCCAGCAGTTTCAGACTAGCTGGGAGTGAGCAGTTCTTC
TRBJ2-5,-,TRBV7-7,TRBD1,CASSSPGQRETQYF,TGTGCTAGCAGCTCCCCGGGACAGCGTGAGACCCAGTACTTC
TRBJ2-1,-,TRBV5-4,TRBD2,CASSSSGIEQFF,TGTGCCAGCAGCTCTAGCGGGATTGAGCAGTTCTTC
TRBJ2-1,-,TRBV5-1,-,CASSLGANTYNEQFF,TGCGCCAGCAGCTTGGGAGCGAACACCTACAATGAGCAGTTCTTC
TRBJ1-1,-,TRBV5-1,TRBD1,CASRGGTGGAEAFF,TGCGCCAGCAGGGGGGGGACAGGGGGTGCTGAAGCTTTCTTT
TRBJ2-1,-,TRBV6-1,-,CASSDGTPAYNEQFF,TGTGCCAGCAGTGATGGGACACCAGCCTACAATGAGCAGTTCTTC
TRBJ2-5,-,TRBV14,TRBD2,CASSQEPGLAGETQYF,TGTGCCAGCAGCCAAGAACCGGGACTAGCGGGAGAGACCCAGTACTTC
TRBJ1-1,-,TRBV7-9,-,CASSTIRNTEAFF,TGTGCCAGCAGCACAATCAGGAACACTGAAGCTTTCTTT
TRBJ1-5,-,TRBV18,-,CASSPAQGNQPQHF,TGTGCCAGCTCACCCGCGCAGGGCAATCAGCCCCAGCATTTT
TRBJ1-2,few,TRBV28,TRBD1,CATDRGNYGYTF,TGTGCCACCGACAGGGGTAACTATGGCTACACCTTC
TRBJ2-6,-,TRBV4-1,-,CASSQEGAGSGANVLTF,TGCGCCAGCAGCCAAGAGGGGGCAGGGTCTGGGGCCAACGTCCTGACTTTC
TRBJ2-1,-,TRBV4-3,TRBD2,CASSQDLSRGLAGDNEQFF,TGCGCCAGCAGCCAAGATCTTAGTAGGGGACTAGCGGGGGACAATGAGCAGTTCTTC
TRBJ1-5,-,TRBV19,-,CASIQGGGSNQPQHF,TGTGCCAGTATCCAAGGCGGAGGTAGCAATCAGCCCCAGCATTTT
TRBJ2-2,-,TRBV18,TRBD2,CASSQDTIAGNTGELFF,TGTGCCAGCTCACAGGATACAATAGCGGGGAACACCGGGGAGCTGTTTTTT
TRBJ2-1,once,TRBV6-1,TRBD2,CASSGLAGGPGNEQFF,TGTGCCAGCAGTGGACTAGCGGGAGGGCCCGGGAATGAGCAGTTCTTC
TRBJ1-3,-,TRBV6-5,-,CASSYGGLNSGNTIYF,TGTGCCAGCAGTTACGGGGGGTTAAACTCTGGAAACACCATATATTTT
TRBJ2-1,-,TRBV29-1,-,CSVEKEGRPYNEQFF,TGCAGCGTTGAGAAGGAGGGCCGCCCCTACAATGAGCAGTTCTTC
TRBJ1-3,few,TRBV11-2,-,CASSLSGGVSGNTIYF,TGTGCCAGCAGCTTAAGCGGCGGTGTCTCTGGAAACACCATATATTTT
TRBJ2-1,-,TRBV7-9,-,CASSMGLIPHEQFF,TGTGCCAGCAGCATGGGACTGATCCCCCATGAGCAGTTCTTC
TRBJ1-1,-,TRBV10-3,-,CAISDARDFNTEAFF,TGTGCCATCAGTGATGCCAGAGACTTTAACACTGAAGCTTTCTTT
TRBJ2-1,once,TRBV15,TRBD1,CATSRGTGAKEQFF,TGTGCCACCAGCAGAGGGACAGGGGCCAAGGAGCAGTTCTTC
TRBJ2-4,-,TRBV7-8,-,CASSLVAGTLAKNIQYF,TGTGCCAGCAGCTTAGTTGCAGGGACTTTAGCCAAAAACATTCAGTACTTC